A single sample is the source of the 22 T cell receptor beta chains below, sequenced in a study of blood T cell repertoires in COVID-19. The assay was immunoSEQ multiplex PCR, and TCRdb's table has in-frame clones only and misses some. The sample consists of some 250,000 clones, over 75% of them appearing once. The specimen sequenced was peripheral blood. The receptor source for this set is a man aged 25 to 40 who had recovered from COVID-19.

V gene TRBV6-5 combines with J gene TRBJ1-3; possible D gene TRBD1, 6 bases. Germline assignment: CDR1 MNHEY and CDR2 SVGAGI. The CDR3 loop spans 15 amino acids. V shed 4 bases and J shed 4 bases, with 14 bases lying between them. CDR3 sequence (DNA): TGTGCCAGCAGTTTAGGGGGGGCTTCGGGAAACACCATATATTTT. This gives the protein CASSLGGASGNTIYF.

The V gene is TRBV10-3, the J gene TRBJ2-5, with 9 bases fitting TRBD2. V dropped 6 bases and J dropped 4; count of bases not matched to a gene: 6. The CDR3 is 14 amino acids. Germline CDR1 reads ENHRY; CDR2 reads SYGVKD. Here the CDR3 reads CAISKTSGGETQYF. The CDR3 DNA is TGTGCCATCAGCAAGACTAGCGGCGGAGAGACCCAGTACTTC.

J is TRBJ2-1 and V is TRBV4-1; 12 positions agree with TRBD1. V trimming: 1 base; J trimming: 8 bases; junction bases outside the gene matches: 9. The CDR3 is made up of 17 amino acids. Per germline, CDR1 MGHRA and CDR2 YSYEKL. The CDR3 DNA reads as TGCGCCAGCAGCCAAGGCCAGGGACAGGGGGCGTTCGATGAGCAGTTCTTC. It yields the protein CASSQGQGQGAFDEQFF.

The chain uses TRBV6-6 and TRBJ1-3; D call uncertain. The CDR3 loop spans 12 amino acids. The germline V gene has CDR1 MNHNY and CDR2 SVGAGI (reference sequence). V lost 2 bases to trimming and J lost 9 bases, with 8 bases between them. The CDR3 region has the DNA TGTGCCAGCAGTTACGATGGCAGCACCATATATTTT. This translates into CASSYDGSTIYF.

The J gene is TRBJ1-3, the V gene TRBV7-2; TRBD1 matches at 8 bases. Germline V gene data show CDR1 as SGHTA and CDR2 as FQGNSA. The CDR3 is made up of 15 amino acids. V dropped 5 bases and J dropped 2; count of bases not matched to a gene: 5. DNA of the CDR3: TGTGCCAGCAGCAGATCAGGGGGCACTGGAAACACCATATATTTT. Amino acids: CASSRSGGTGNTIYF.

This clone occurred once. The rearrangement uses TRBV11-1 and TRBJ2-1, with D perhaps TRBD2 (6 bases). The germline CDR1 and CDR2 sequences are SGHAT and FQDESV (reference sequence). V was pared by 4 bases and J by 10 bases, with 14 bases between. The CDR3 has 13 residues. CDR3 loop: CASSWGVVGEQFF. The CDR3 DNA is TGTGCCAGCAGCTGGGGGGTAGTAGGCGAGCAGTTCTTC.

The chain couples TRBV7-9 to TRBJ1-4; 7 bases fit TRBD1. V lost 4 bases to trimming and J lost 0 bases; unmatched junction nucleotides: 5. Germline V gene data show CDR1 as SEHNR and CDR2 as FQNEAQ (reference sequence). This CDR3 region has 16 residues. The CDR3 reads CASSSRTGATNEKLFF. DNA for the CDR3: TGTGCCAGCAGCTCACGGACAGGAGCAACTAATGAAAAACTGTTTTTT. Variable domain in full (rest from reference TRBV7-9 and TRBJ1-4): DTGVSQNPRHKITKRGQNVTFRCDPISEHNRLYWYRQTLGQGPEFLTYFQNEAQLEKSRLLSDRFSAERPKGSFSTLEIQRTEQGDSAMYLCASSSRTGATNEKLFFGSGTQLSVL.

The chain has TRBV28 and TRBJ2-7, with 7 bases that match TRBD2. The germline V gene has CDR1 MDHEN and CDR2 SYDVKM. The CDR3 is 12 amino acids. The junction had 1 base not matched to a gene; V was cut back by 2 bases and J by 6 bases. The CDR3 nucleotides are TGTGCCAGCAGTTTAACGGGGGGCGAGCAGTACGTC. This translates into CASSLTGGEQYV.

The chain recombines TRBV5-8 with TRBJ2-1, with D possibly being TRBD1 (6 bases). The germline V and J ends were trimmed by 2 bases and 1 base, with 7 bases remaining between them. Per germline, CDR1 SGHTS and CDR2 YDEGEE. CDR3 length: 14 residues. This CDR3 reads CASSFTGSYNEQFF. CDR3 nucleotides: TGTGCCAGCAGCTTCACAGGGTCCTACAATGAGCAGTTCTTC.

This clone showed up just a few times. CDR3 nucleotide sequence: TGCGCCAGCGACAGGGACGCGAACACCGGGGAGCTGTTTTTT. It specifies CASDRDANTGELFF. This chain joins TRBV5-1 and TRBJ2-2, with 7 nucleotides matching TRBD1. Looked up from germline, CDR1 is SGHRS and CDR2 is YFSETQ. J gave up 0 bases and V 7 bases, and 3 bases lay outside the gene matches. This CDR3 has 14 residues.

The rearrangement uses TRBV24-1 and TRBJ2-7; D is unresolved. V lost 4 bases and J lost 5, with 17 bases in between. CDR3 length: 15 amino acids. CDR1 is KGHDR and CDR2 is SFDVKD in the germline V gene. Written as DNA, the CDR3 is TGTGCCACCAGTGACTCCCAGGCCGTACGGAACGAGCAGTACGTC. This encodes CATSDSQAVRNEQYV.

The chain links TRBV18 to TRBJ1-2, with a possible D match to TRBD1 (6 bases). V dropped 3 bases and J dropped 2 bases, with 13 bases sitting between them. The CDR3 totals 15 residues. From germline, CDR1 is KGHSH and CDR2 LQKENI. CDR3 in DNA: TGTGCCAGCTCACCGGGGACACCAGCAAACTATGGCTACACCTTC. Translated, it gives CASSPGTPANYGYTF.

The chain combines TRBV9 with TRBJ2-5; D gene uncertain. Trimming removed 1 base at V and 2 bases at J, with 12 bases between. The CDR3 totals 15 residues. The germline V gene has CDR1 SGDLS and CDR2 YYNGEE. Here the CDR3 DNA reads TGTGCCAGCAGCGTATCCCCGTCTGAGCAAGAGACCCAGTACTTC. Translated, it gives CASSVSPSEQETQYF.

The chain carries TRBV6-5 and TRBJ1-3; D call uncertain. The V end lost 6 bases, the J end lost 3 bases, and 12 bases lay between the germline ends. Germline values: CDR1 MNHEY, CDR2 SVGAGI. The CDR3 loop spans 14 amino acids. The CDR3, as DNA: TGTGCCAGCAGAGAGGGAAGGTATGGAAACACCATATATTTT. Translated, it gives CASREGRYGNTIYF.

The J gene is TRBJ1-3, the V gene TRBV4-1; no definite D call. Looked up from germline, CDR1 is MGHRA and CDR2 is YSYEKL. V was cut by 3 bases and J by 0 bases, with 9 bases left in between. This CDR3 is 15 amino acids long. For the CDR3, the DNA is TGCGCCAGCAGCCAGGGCAGCAACTCTGGAAACACCATATATTTT. Translating it yields CASSQGSNSGNTIYF.

The gene calls are TRBV7-7 and TRBJ1-1; D remains ambiguous. Germline assignment: CDR1 SSHAT and CDR2 FNYEAQ (reference sequence). V dropped 8 bases and J dropped 4 bases, with 14 bases sitting between them. This CDR3 has 13 residues. The CDR3 DNA is TGTGCCAGCCCAACCCCGGTGCTCACTGAAGCTTTCTTT. This encodes CASPTPVLTEAFF. Together with reference TRBV7-7 and TRBJ1-1, the CDR3 gives the full variable domain: GAGVSQSPRYKVTKRGQDVTLRCDPISSHATLYWYQQALGQGPEFLTYFNYEAQPDKSGLPSDRFSAERPEGSISTLTIQRTEQRDSAMYRCASPTPVLTEAFFGQGTRLTVV.

The chain couples TRBV7-8 to TRBJ1-2, with no clear D. The V and J ends lost 5 bases and 4 bases respectively, with 14 bases between them. This CDR3 spans 14 amino acids. Germline V lookup: CDR1 SGHVS, CDR2 FQNEAQ. The CDR3 region has the DNA TGTGCCAGCAGCCCGGGGTCGGACTCCTATGGCTACACCTTC. Residues: CASSPGSDSYGYTF.

The gene calls are TRBV5-4 and TRBJ2-7; 8 bases agree with TRBD2. The J segment lost 5 bases and the V segment lost 0 bases, leaving 4 bases of the junction unmatched. Looked up from germline, CDR1 is SGHNT and CDR2 is YYREEE (reference sequence). This CDR3 has 14 amino acids. The CDR3 loop reads CASSLAGGLHEQYF. For the CDR3, the DNA is TGTGCCAGCAGCTTGGCGGGGGGGCTCCACGAGCAGTACTTC.

The chain links TRBV28 to TRBJ2-3; D might be TRBD2 (6 bases). The length of the CDR3 is 15 residues. The germline gives CDR1 MDHEN, CDR2 SYDVKM. The V end was cut by 5 bases, the J end by 0 bases, with 12 bases between. The CDR3 DNA reads as TGTGCCAGCAGTGGGGGGTACACTAGCACAGATACGCAGTATTTT. Its translation: CASSGGYTSTDTQYF. The full variable domain, rest sourced from reference TRBV28 and TRBJ2-3, is DVKVTQSSRYLVKRTGEKVFLECVQDMDHENMFWYRQDPGLGLRLIYFSYDVKMKEKGDIPEGYSVSREKKERFSLILESASTNQTSMYLCASSGGYTSTDTQYFGPGTRLTVL.

V gene TRBV2 combines with J gene TRBJ2-7; a possible D gene is TRBD1 (5 bases). The CDR3 spans 16 residues. CDR1 SNHLY and CDR2 FYNNEI come from the germline V gene. V lost 4 bases and J lost 3, with 19 bases in between. The CDR3 protein is CASSAPGRAPVYEQYV. CDR3 coding DNA: TGTGCCAGCAGTGCCCCCGGCAGGGCCCCCGTCTACGAGCAGTACGTC.

The chain uses TRBV6-5 and TRBJ1-2; D possibly corresponds to TRBD1 (5 bases). This CDR3 is 15 amino acids long. The ends were cut back, 2 bases at V and 4 bases at J, with 14 bases in the middle. The V gene's germline CDR1 is MNHEY and CDR2 SVGAGI. Written as DNA, the CDR3 is TGTGCCAGCAGTTACGAGTTAGGGGTAGCCTATGGCTACACCTTC. Encoded protein: CASSYELGVAYGYTF.

With respect to this clone: Other DNA sequences in the sample encode the same CDR3. This rearrangement joins TRBV3-1 (or the pseudogene TRBV3-2) to TRBJ2-2; the D gene is possibly TRBD2 (6 bases). CDR1 is LGHDT and CDR2 is YNNKEL in the germline V gene (reference sequence). The CDR3 is 14 residues long. V was clipped by 3 bases and J by 1 base, with 6 bases between them. CDR3 DNA: TGTGCCAGCAGCCAGCGGGGGAACACCGGGGAGCTGTTTTTT. Protein sequence: CASSQRGNTGELFF.